This T cell receptor (beta chain) was sequenced for a study of blood T cell repertoires in COVID-19. About the study: Material from acute and convalescent COVID-19 was sourced from the United States, Italy and Spain.

Original analysis: The assay estimated nucleated cells by amplifying reference gene primers. Here immunoSEQ multiplex PCR was the method, and the copy in TCRdb shows in-frame clones only, minus some. That table is the source of V, J and clone size, and D and trimming were worked out from the DNA. This sample has about 140,000 clones; roughly 84% occur once, and the top ten carry approximately 5.3%. Per germline, CDR1 LGHDT and CDR2 YNNKEL (reference sequence). This CDR3 contains 14 residues. The V gene end was trimmed by 4 bases and the J gene end by 3 bases; junction bases not matched to a gene: 1. Within 2 weeks before study entry, exposed participants met a COVID-19 case. A single count supports this clone.

The rearrangement joins TRBV3-1 (or the pseudogene TRBV3-2) to TRBJ2-7; 12 nucleotides line up with TRBD2. This receptor was taken from a man in his sixties or seventies who had been exposed to COVID-19. Sequencing was performed on PBMCs or T cells enriched from blood (not recorded which). The CDR3 region is CASSRGLAGYEQYF. The CDR3 DNA reads TGTGCCAGCAGCCGGGGACTAGCGGGCTACGAGCAGTACTTC.